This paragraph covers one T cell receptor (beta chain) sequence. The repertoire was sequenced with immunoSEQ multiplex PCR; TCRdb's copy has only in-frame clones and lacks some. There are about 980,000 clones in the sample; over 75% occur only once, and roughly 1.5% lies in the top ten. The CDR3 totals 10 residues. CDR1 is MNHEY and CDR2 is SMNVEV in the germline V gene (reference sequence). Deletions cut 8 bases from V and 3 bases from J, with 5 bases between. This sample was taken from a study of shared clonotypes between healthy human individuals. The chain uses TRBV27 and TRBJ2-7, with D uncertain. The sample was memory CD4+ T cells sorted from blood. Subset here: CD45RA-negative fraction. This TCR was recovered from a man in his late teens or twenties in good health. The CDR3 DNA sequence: TGTGCCAGCGGTCTCTACGAGCAGTACTTC. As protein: CASGLYEQYF.